These T cell receptor beta chains were read from a single sample in a study of OX40 agonist ivuxolimab in advanced cancers. Using immunoSEQ multiplex PCR, the repertoire was profiled, and TCRdb retains in-frame clones only, with some absent. The table includes some 70,000 clones, about 83% detected once. The sample in question was CD4+ or CD8+ T cells sorted from blood, obtained in a trial of the OX40 agonist ivuxolimab. The origin of the receptors is an adult with an advanced solid tumor such as melanoma, head and neck, liver or kidney cancer. CDR3s include the opening cysteine and the closing phenylalanine or tryptophan. The D gene is left open where the match is weak. Expanded clones are given a class, and other clones once, few, many or no size at all.

v_call	j_call	clone_size	d_call	cdr3_nt	cdr3_aa
TRBV7-2	TRBJ1-1	.	.	TGTGCCAGCAGCTACACACAGAACACTGAAGCTTTCTTT	CASSYTQNTEAFF
TRBV7-9	TRBJ2-7	.	TRBD1	TGTGCCAGCAGCTATGAGGGACAGTACTCCTACGAGCAGTACTTC	CASSYEGQYSYEQYF
TRBV12-5	TRBJ1-2	.	.	TGTGCTAGTGGTCAGACCGTTAACTATGGCTACACCTTC	CASGQTVNYGYTF
TRBV16	TRBJ1-5	.	TRBD1	TGTGCCAGCAGCCAACCCAGAACAGGGGGGAGCAATCAGCCCCAGCATTTT	CASSQPRTGGSNQPQHF
TRBV18	TRBJ2-1	.	TRBD2	TGTGCCAGCTCACCTTCTAGCGGGGGGAATAATGAGCAGTTCTTC	CASSPSSGGNNEQFF
TRBV5-1	TRBJ1-1	.	.	TGCGCCAGCAGCTTGACAGCCGAGGGCACTGAAGCTTTCTTT	CASSLTAEGTEAFF
TRBV19	TRBJ1-4	.	TRBD1	TGTGCCAGTAGGGACAGGGCTCGGGAAAAACTGTTTTTT	CASRDRAREKLFF
TRBV5-5	TRBJ1-2	.	.	TGTGCCAGCAGCTTGGACAGGGTTTGGGTGAATGGCTACACCTTC	CASSLDRVWVNGYTF
TRBV7-9	TRBJ2-5	.	TRBD2	TGTGCCAGCAGCTTTAGCGGGGAAGAGACCCAGTACTTC	CASSFSGEETQYF
TRBV4-1	TRBJ1-6	.	.	TGCGCCAGCAGCCAAGATCATCGCAGAGGGAATTCACCCCTCCACTTT	CASSQDHRRGNSPLHF
TRBV5-4	TRBJ1-3	.	.	TGTGCCAGCAGGGAGGAAGGAGACAGGTACTCTGGAAACACCATATATTTT	CASREEGDRYSGNTIYF
TRBV5-1	TRBJ2-7	few	.	TGCGCCAGCAGCTTGGAAAGGTCTGACGAGCAGTACTTC	CASSLERSDEQYF
TRBV6-6	TRBJ1-2	.	.	TGTGCCAGCAGTTACTCGAACCAAAATGGCTACACCTTC	CASSYSNQNGYTF
TRBV11-3	TRBJ2-1	.	TRBD1	TGTGCCAGCAGCCCCCGGACAGGGCTCAATGAGCAGTTCTTC	CASSPRTGLNEQFF
TRBV5-1	TRBJ2-5	.	.	TGCGCCAGCAGCTTGATGACTCTGGGGGAGACCCAGTACTTC	CASSLMTLGETQYF
TRBV28	TRBJ1-2	.	.	TGTGCCAGCAGTTTAGTGGGGCAGAACTATGGCTACACCTTC	CASSLVGQNYGYTF
TRBV7-8	TRBJ2-7	.	.	TGTGCCAGCAGCCCCAAGCGGAGCTCCTACGAGCAGTACTTC	CASSPKRSSYEQYF
TRBV5-1	TRBJ2-5	.	TRBD2	TGCGCCAGCAGCTCCTTTGCGGGGGGGGCGGAGACCCAGTACTTC	CASSSFAGGAETQYF